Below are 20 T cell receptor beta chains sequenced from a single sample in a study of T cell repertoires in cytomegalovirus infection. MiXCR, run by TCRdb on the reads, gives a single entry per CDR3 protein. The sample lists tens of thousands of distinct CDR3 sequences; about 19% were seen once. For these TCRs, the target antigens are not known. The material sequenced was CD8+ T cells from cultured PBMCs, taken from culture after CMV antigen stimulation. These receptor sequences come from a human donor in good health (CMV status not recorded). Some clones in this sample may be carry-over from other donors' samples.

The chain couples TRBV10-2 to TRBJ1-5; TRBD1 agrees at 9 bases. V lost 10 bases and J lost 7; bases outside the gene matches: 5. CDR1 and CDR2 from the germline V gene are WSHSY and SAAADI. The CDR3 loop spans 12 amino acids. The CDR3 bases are TGCGCCACCGGGGACAGGGACCAGCCCCAGCATTTT. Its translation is CATGDRDQPQHF.

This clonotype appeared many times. The CDR3 spells CATSDGAGSYEQYF. The CDR3 DNA follows: TGTGCCACCAGTGATGGGGCAGGGAGCTACGAGCAGTACTTC. V gene TRBV24-1 combines with J gene TRBJ2-7; the D call may be TRBD1 or TRBD2 (5 bases each). Germline V gene sequence: CDR1 KGHDR, CDR2 SFDVKD. The CDR3 loop spans 14 amino acids. V was pared by 3 bases and J by 3 bases, with 11 bases between.

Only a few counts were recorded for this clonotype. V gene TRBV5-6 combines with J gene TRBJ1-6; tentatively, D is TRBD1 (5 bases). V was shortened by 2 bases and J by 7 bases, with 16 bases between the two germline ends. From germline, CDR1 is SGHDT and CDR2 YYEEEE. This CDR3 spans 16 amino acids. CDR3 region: CASSFAGGRPNSPLHF. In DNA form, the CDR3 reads TGTGCCAGCAGCTTCGCGGGGGGACGCCCGAATTCACCCCTCCACTTT.

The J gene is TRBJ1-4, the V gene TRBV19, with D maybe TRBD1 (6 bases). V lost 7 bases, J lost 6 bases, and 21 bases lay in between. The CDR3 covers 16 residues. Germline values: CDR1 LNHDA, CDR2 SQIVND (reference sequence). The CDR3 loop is CASTEGSTGAYEKLFF. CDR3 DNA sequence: TGTGCCAGTACAGAGGGGTCCACGGGGGCTTATGAAAAACTGTTTTTT.

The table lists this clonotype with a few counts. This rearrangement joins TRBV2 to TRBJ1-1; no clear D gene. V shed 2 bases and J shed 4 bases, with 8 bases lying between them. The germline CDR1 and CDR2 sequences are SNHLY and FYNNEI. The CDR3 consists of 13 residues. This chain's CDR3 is CASSEYPSTEAFF. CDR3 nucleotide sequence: TGTGCCAGCAGTGAATACCCCAGCACTGAAGCTTTCTTT.

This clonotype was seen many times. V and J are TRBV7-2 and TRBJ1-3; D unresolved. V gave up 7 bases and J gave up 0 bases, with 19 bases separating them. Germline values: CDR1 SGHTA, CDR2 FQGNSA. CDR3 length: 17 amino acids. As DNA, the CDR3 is TGTGCCAGCATGGGCAGCGGATCCCTTCTCTCTGGAAACACCATATATTTT. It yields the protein CASMGSGSLLSGNTIYF.

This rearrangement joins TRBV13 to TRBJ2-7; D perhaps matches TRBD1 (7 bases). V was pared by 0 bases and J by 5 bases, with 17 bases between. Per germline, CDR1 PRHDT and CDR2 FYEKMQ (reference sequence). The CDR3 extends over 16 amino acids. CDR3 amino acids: CASSLGLSQGGNEQYF. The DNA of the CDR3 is TGTGCCAGCAGCTTAGGCCTAAGTCAGGGGGGCAACGAGCAGTACTTC.

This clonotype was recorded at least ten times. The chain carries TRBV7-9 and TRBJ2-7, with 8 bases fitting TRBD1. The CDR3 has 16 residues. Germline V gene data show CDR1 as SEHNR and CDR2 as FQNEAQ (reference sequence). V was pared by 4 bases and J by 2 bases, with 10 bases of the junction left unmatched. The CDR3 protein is CASSSGTGVWTYEQYF. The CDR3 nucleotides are TGTGCCAGCAGCTCCGGGACAGGCGTTTGGACCTACGAGCAGTACTTC.

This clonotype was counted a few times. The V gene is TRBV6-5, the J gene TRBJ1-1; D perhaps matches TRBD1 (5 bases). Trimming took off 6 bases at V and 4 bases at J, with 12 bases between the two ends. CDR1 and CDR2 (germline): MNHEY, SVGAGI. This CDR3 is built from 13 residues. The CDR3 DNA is TGTGCCAGCAGGCCAGGGAGGAGCACTGAAGCTTTCTTT. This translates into CASRPGRSTEAFF.

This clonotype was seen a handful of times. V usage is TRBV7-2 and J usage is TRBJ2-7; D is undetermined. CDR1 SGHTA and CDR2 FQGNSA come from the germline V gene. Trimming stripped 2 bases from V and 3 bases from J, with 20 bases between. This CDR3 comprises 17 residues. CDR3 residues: CASSLNNPERTGYEQYF. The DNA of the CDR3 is TGTGCCAGCAGCTTAAATAACCCCGAACGAACGGGCTACGAGCAGTACTTC.

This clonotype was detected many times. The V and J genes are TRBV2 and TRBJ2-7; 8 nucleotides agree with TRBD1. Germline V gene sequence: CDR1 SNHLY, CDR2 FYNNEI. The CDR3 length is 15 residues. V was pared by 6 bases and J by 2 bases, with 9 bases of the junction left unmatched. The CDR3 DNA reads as TGTGCCAGCAGGTCGACAGGGGATAATGCCTACGAGCAGTACTTC. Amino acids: CASRSTGDNAYEQYF.

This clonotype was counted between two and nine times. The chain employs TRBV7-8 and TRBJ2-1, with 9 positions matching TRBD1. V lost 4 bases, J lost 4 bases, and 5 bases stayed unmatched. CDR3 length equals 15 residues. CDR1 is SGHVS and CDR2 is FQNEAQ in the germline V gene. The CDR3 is CASSYLGTGYNEQFF. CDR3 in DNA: TGTGCCAGCAGCTACCTCGGGACAGGGTACAATGAGCAGTTCTTC.

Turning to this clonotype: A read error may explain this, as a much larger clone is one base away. CDR3 protein: CASSPPIGQGERGTQYF. CDR3 sequence (DNA): TGTGCCAGCAGCCCCCCGATTGGGCAGGGAGAGAGAGGGACCCAGTACTTC. The chain is built from TRBV7-9 and TRBJ2-5; D could derive from TRBD1 or TRBD2 (5 bases each). Germline lookup yields CDR1 SEHNR and CDR2 FQNEAQ (reference sequence). This CDR3 is built from 17 residues. V was cut by 5 bases and J by 7 bases, with 26 bases left in between.

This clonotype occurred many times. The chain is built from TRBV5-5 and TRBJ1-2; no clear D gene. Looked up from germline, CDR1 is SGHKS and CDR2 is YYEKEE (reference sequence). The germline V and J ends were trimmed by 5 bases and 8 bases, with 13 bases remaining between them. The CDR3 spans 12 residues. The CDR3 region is CASSPDLGGYTF. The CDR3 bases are TGTGCCAGCAGTCCTGACCTGGGAGGCTACACCTTC.

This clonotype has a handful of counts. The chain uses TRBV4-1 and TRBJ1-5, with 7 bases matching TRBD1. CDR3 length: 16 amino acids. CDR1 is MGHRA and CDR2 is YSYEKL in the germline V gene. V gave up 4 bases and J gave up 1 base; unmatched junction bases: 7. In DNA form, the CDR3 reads TGCGCCAGCAGCCTACAAGGGGGCAAGAGCAATCAGCCCCAGCATTTT. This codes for CASSLQGGKSNQPQHF.

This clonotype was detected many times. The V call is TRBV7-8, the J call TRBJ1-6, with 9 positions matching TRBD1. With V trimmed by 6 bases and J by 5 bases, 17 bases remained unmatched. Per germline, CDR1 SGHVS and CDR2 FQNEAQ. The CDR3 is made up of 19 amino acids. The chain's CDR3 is CASSTPTGGFSSNNSPLHF. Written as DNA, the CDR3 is TGTGCCAGCAGTACCCCGACAGGGGGATTCTCCTCAAATAATTCACCCCTCCACTTT.

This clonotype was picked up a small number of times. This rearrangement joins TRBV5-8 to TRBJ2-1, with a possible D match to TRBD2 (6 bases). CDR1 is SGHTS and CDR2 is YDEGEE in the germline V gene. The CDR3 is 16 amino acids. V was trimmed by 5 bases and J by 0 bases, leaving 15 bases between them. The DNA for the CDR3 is TGTGCCAGCAGTCCGAGGACTACCGACTCCTACAATGAGCAGTTCTTC. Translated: CASSPRTTDSYNEQFF.

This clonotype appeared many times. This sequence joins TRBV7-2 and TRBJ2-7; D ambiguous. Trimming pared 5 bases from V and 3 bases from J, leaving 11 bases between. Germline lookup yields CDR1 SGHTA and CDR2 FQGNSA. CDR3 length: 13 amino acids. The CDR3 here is CASSLVGYYEQYF. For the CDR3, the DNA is TGTGCCAGCAGCCTGGTGGGGTACTACGAGCAGTACTTC.

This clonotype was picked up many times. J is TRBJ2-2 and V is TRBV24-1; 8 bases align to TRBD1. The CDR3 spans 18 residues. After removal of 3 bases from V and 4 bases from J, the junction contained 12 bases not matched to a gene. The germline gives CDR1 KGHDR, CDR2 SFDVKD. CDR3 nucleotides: TGTGCCACCAGTGATGACAGGGGAAGATCTCGAGTCACCGGGGAGCTGTTTTTT. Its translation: CATSDDRGRSRVTGELFF.

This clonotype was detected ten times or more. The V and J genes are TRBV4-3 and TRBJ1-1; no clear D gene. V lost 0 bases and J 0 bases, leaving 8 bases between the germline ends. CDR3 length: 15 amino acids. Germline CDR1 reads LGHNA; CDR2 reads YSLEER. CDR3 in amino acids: CASSQDAGMNTEAFF. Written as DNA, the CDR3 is TGCGCCAGCAGCCAAGATGCCGGAATGAACACTGAAGCTTTCTTT.